Following are 6 T cell receptor beta chains from one sample sequenced in a study of identical twins. TCRdb called the 5' RACE reads again in MiXCR, with one record for every CDR3 protein. The data contain roughly 1.6 million distinct CDR3 sequences, about 32% of them singletons. Sequences were obtained from cord blood. These receptors originate from a newborn girl in good health.

The V gene is TRBV20-1, the J gene TRBJ2-1; 14 bases are a match to TRBD2. The germline CDR1 and CDR2 sequences are DFQATT and SNEGSKA (reference sequence). The junction had 7 bases not matched to a gene; V was cut back by 6 bases and J by 6 bases. This CDR3 is 15 amino acids long. CDR3 DNA: TGCAGTGCCACGCGCGGGACTAGCGGGAGCAATGAGCAGTTCTTC. The encoded protein is CSATRGTSGSNEQFF.

The chain carries TRBV3-1 and TRBJ2-3, with unresolved D. This CDR3 has 16 residues. V shed 3 bases and J shed 0 bases, with 13 bases lying between them. The germline gives CDR1 LGHDT, CDR2 YNNKEL (reference sequence). The CDR3 loop reads CASSHGPTASTDTQYF. CDR3 bases: TGTGCCAGCAGCCATGGTCCTACCGCTAGCACAGATACGCAGTATTTT.

The chain employs TRBV20-1 and TRBJ1-5, with D unclear. The length of the CDR3 is 13 residues. V lost 3 bases and J lost 0, with 6 bases in between. Germline lookup yields CDR1 DFQATT and CDR2 SNEGSKA (reference sequence). DNA for the CDR3: TGCAGTGCTAGTGATAATAGCAATCAGCCCCAGCATTTT. As protein: CSASDNSNQPQHF.

This clonotype occurred many times. Possible read error: a much larger clone is one base away. The chain uses TRBV20-1 and TRBJ1-2; D gene uncertain. There are 10 residues in the CDR3. The V gene's germline CDR1 is DFQATT and CDR2 SNEGSKA (reference sequence). The germline V and J ends were trimmed by 0 bases and 5 bases, with 1 base remaining between them. This chain's CDR3 is CSAREYGYTF. As DNA, the CDR3 is TGCAGTGCTAGAGAATATGGCTACACCTTC.

This clonotype was observed a few times. The V call is TRBV10-2, the J call TRBJ1-6; 7 positions agree with TRBD1. The V gene's germline CDR1 is WSHSY and CDR2 SAAADI. This CDR3 comprises 14 residues. V lost 9 bases, J lost 2 bases, and 4 bases stayed unmatched. CDR3 sequence reads: CASTDRAYNSPLHF. The CDR3 DNA reads TGCGCCAGTACCGACAGGGCCTATAATTCACCCCTCCACTTT.

The V and J genes are TRBV5-1 and TRBJ2-1; 7 positions match TRBD2. CDR3 length: 18 residues. CDR1 and CDR2 (germline): SGHRS, YFSETQ. Trimming removed 1 base from V and 8 bases from J; junction bases left unmatched: 18. The CDR3 DNA follows: TGCGCCAGCAGCTTGATGTATACAGTACGGCTCCGGGGGGATGAGCAGTTCTTC. Protein: CASSLMYTVRLRGDEQFF.